The text below deals with one TCR beta chain. The PCR was carried out with 60 Vbeta primers and 13 Jbeta primers. Here immunoSEQ multiplex PCR was the method, and the copy in TCRdb shows in-frame clones only, minus some. The sample holds 110,000 to 150,000 clones, less than 10% seen once. This specimen belongs to a study of cytomegalovirus exposure and HLA in healthy donors. The CDR3 has 13 residues. The germline gives CDR1 LNHDA, CDR2 SQIVND (reference sequence). V lost 7 bases and J lost 2, with 9 bases in between. The specimen was PBMCs. This sequence was found in a man in his fifties in good health and CMV-seronegative. The chain employs TRBV19 and TRBJ1-3, with no clear D. The DNA for the CDR3 is TGTGCCAGTATAGTGTCTACTGGAAACACCATATATTTT. As protein: CASIVSTGNTIYF.